The 13 T cell receptor beta chains listed next were all sequenced from one sample in a study of technical replicates of blood from a few donors. Repertoires were generated with immunoSEQ multiplex PCR, while TCRdb's copy carries only in-frame clones and drops some. The sample lists tens of thousands of clones, around 92% occurring once. The source material was T cells isolated from PBMCs. The receptors were sampled from a human donor in good health. Some clones in this sample may be carry-over from other donors' samples.

The chain joins TRBV2 to TRBJ1-2; unclear D gene. V was cut by 3 bases and J by 3 bases, with 17 bases left in between. From germline, CDR1 is SNHLY and CDR2 FYNNEI. This CDR3 is 16 amino acids long. CDR3 region: CASSEPSAIGDYGYTF. The CDR3 region has the DNA TGTGCCAGCAGTGAGCCTTCTGCCATCGGGGACTATGGCTACACCTTC.

V is TRBV7-9 and J is TRBJ2-3, with D maybe TRBD1 (6 bases). CDR1 is SEHNR and CDR2 is FQNEAQ in the germline V gene (reference sequence). The V end lost 0 bases, the J end lost 2 bases, and 6 bases lay between the germline ends. The length of the CDR3 is 14 residues. CDR3 in DNA: TGTGCCAGCAGCTTAGCGGGGGCCACAGATACGCAGTATTTT. Protein product: CASSLAGATDTQYF.

Concerning this clone: The same CDR3 also results from other DNA sequences found in this sample. This chain links TRBV5-1 with TRBJ2-7; 7 bases are shared with TRBD1. Germline-derived CDR1 and CDR2 are SGHRS and YFSETQ. The junction had 2 bases not matched to a gene; V was cut back by 0 bases and J by 2 bases. The CDR3 length is 14 residues. This chain's CDR3 is CASSLGTGTYEQYF. CDR3 bases: TGCGCCAGCAGCTTGGGGACAGGAACCTACGAGCAGTACTTC. The whole variable domain, remainder taken from reference TRBV5-1 and TRBJ2-7, is KAGVTQTPRYLIKTRGQQVTLSCSPISGHRSVSWYQQTPGQGLQFLFEYFSETQRNKGNFPGRFSGRQFSNSRSEMNVSTLELGDSALYLCASSLGTGTYEQYFGPGTRLTVT.

The chain has TRBV2 and TRBJ1-1; possible D gene TRBD1, 6 bases. Germline CDR1 and CDR2: SNHLY and FYNNEI. The CDR3 sequence is 14 residues long. Trimming removed 7 bases at V and 4 bases at J, with 16 bases between. The CDR3, as DNA: TGTGCCAGCAAGAATCGAGGGGGGGGCACTGAAGCTTTCTTT. Translating gives CASKNRGGGTEAFF.

This chain uses TRBV7-9 with TRBJ2-1; 11 nucleotides match TRBD2. Germline assignment: CDR1 SEHNR and CDR2 FQNEAQ (reference sequence). This CDR3 region has 16 residues. V dropped 1 base and J dropped 7; count of bases not matched to a gene: 6. The CDR3 coding sequence is TGTGCCAGCAGCTTAGAGATTAGCGGGAGGGGGAATGAGCAGTTCTTC. This codes for CASSLEISGRGNEQFF.

The V and J genes are TRBV27 and TRBJ1-1; a weak D match, TRBD1 (5 bases). Trimming removed 6 bases at V and 1 base at J, with 6 bases between. The length of the CDR3 is 12 residues. Germline V gives CDR1 MNHEY, CDR2 SMNVEV (reference sequence). The CDR3 loop reads CASRTGNTEAFF. The CDR3 nucleotides read TGTGCCAGCAGAACAGGGAACACTGAAGCTTTCTTT.

The CDR3 DNA follows: TGTGCCAGCAGCACCGGAAAGACAGGGGGGTTTTGGTGGGAGCAGTTCTTC. It translates to CASSTGKTGGFWWEQFF. The V gene is TRBV7-9, the J gene TRBJ2-1; TRBD1 matches at 9 bases. The V gene's germline CDR1 is SEHNR and CDR2 FQNEAQ (reference sequence). The junction had 18 bases not matched to a gene; V was cut back by 5 bases and J by 10 bases. This CDR3 contains 17 residues.

This chain uses TRBV19 with TRBJ2-1; TRBD1 matches at 8 bases. The CDR3 loop spans 14 amino acids. Trimming at V came to 5 bases and at J to 3 bases, leaving 3 bases not matched to a gene. Germline CDR1 and CDR2: LNHDA and SQIVND (reference sequence). The CDR3 reads CASSRGQVYNEQFF. Written as DNA, the CDR3 is TGTGCCAGTAGTCGGGGACAGGTCTACAATGAGCAGTTCTTC.

The gene calls are TRBV29-1 and TRBJ1-2, with D perhaps matching TRBD1 (5 bases). The CDR3 runs 15 residues. V was pared by 4 bases and J by 11 bases, with 26 bases between. Germline CDR1 is SQVTM and CDR2 is ANQGSEA. The CDR3 nucleotides read TGCAGCGTTGGTGTGAGTGGGGGGTGGCCTACTGGGTACACCTTC. This encodes CSVGVSGGWPTGYTF.

The V and J genes are TRBV4-1 and TRBJ2-7, with a weak D call TRBD2 (5 bases). The CDR3 covers 15 residues. Looked up from germline, CDR1 is MGHRA and CDR2 is YSYEKL. V gave up 2 bases and J gave up 0 bases, with 11 bases separating them. CDR3 coding DNA: TGCGCCAGCAGCCAACCCACTGGGAGCTCCTACGAGCAGTACTTC. Encoded protein: CASSQPTGSSYEQYF.

This clone appeared once. J is TRBJ1-2 and V is TRBV14; D call uncertain. CDR1 and CDR2 (germline): SGHDN, FVKESK. Deletions cut 1 base from V and 5 bases from J, with 8 bases between. The CDR3 has 13 residues. DNA of the CDR3: TGTGCCAGCAGCCAAGCTTTCCCTTATGGCTACACCTTC. It encodes CASSQAFPYGYTF.

The chain has TRBV10-3 and TRBJ1-1; 7 nucleotides match TRBD1. Per germline, CDR1 ENHRY and CDR2 SYGVKD. This CDR3 region has 14 residues. Trimming removed 8 bases from V and 6 bases from J; junction bases left unmatched: 12. This chain's CDR3 is CAIQRTGVSAEAFF. The CDR3 DNA follows: TGTGCCATCCAACGAACAGGGGTTAGTGCTGAAGCTTTCTTT.

V and J are TRBV5-1 and TRBJ2-1; a possible D gene is TRBD2 (5 bases). The CDR3 covers 15 residues. Trimming took off 1 base at V and 3 bases at J, with 11 bases between the two ends. CDR1 is SGHRS and CDR2 is YFSETQ in the germline V gene. The CDR3 DNA is TGCGCCAGCAGCTTGCGTAGCGAGCTCTACAATGAGCAGTTCTTC. It codes for CASSLRSELYNEQFF.